These T cell receptor beta chains were read from a single sample in a study of T cells in Graves' hyperthyroidism and ophthalmopathy. TCRdb re-called the multiplex PCR reads through MiXCR, storing one row per CDR3 protein. The sample consists of 530,000 or so distinct CDR3 sequences, around 46% of them appearing once. Sequenced input: peripheral blood or thyroid tissue (not recorded which). The origin of the receptors is a woman in her late teens or twenties with Graves' hyperthyroidism. Each CDR3 is given with its conserved first and last residue. D genes are given only for firm matches. Clone size appears in some rows only: once, few, many, or a class for an expanded clone.

v_gene,j_gene,d_gene,abundance,CDR3nt,CDR3aa
TRBV5-1,TRBJ1-1,NA,few,TGCGCCAGCAGCTTAACGACAGGATATGCACCTGAAGCTTTCTTT,CASSLTTGYAPEAFF
TRBV24-1,TRBJ2-7,TRBD1,once,TGTGCCACCAGTGGGGACAGGGGAAGCGGGCAGTACTTC,CATSGDRGSGQYF
TRBV9,TRBJ1-3,TRBD1,many,TGTGCCAGCAGCGGGGGGGACAGCTCTGGAAACACCATATATTTT,CASSGGDSSGNTIYF
TRBV7-6,TRBJ2-7,TRBD2,NA,TGTGCCAGCCGACTAGCGGGAGTCAACGAGCAGTACTTC,CASRLAGVNEQYF
TRBV27,TRBJ1-2,NA,NA,TGTGCCAGCAGTTTTGGGCCACTGTGGAGCTACACCTTC,CASSFGPLWSYTF
TRBV15,TRBJ1-2,NA,NA,TGTGTCACCAGCAACAGGCGCTATGGCTACACCTTC,CVTSNRRYGYTF
TRBV2,TRBJ2-7,NA,NA,TGTGCCAGCAGTGGGGGTACTGAGGCCTACGAGCAGTACTTC,CASSGGTEAYEQYF
TRBV20-1,TRBJ2-5,TRBD1,NA,TGCAGTGCTAGAGAAGGGACAGGGTCAGAGACCCAGTACTTC,CSAREGTGSETQYF
TRBV19,TRBJ1-5,TRBD1,many,TGTGCCAGTAGTGACCTCCGAGGACAGGGAACACCCCAGCATTTT,CASSDLRGQGTPQHF
TRBV20-1,TRBJ2-3,NA,NA,TGCAGTGCTAGAACCGCGTACCGCACAGATACGCAGTATTTT,CSARTAYRTDTQYF
TRBV20-1,TRBJ1-6,TRBD1,many,TGCAGTGCTAGAGACCGGGACAGGGGGATTGATTCACCCCTCCACTTT,CSARDRDRGIDSPLHF
TRBV6-5,TRBJ2-7,NA,few,TGTGCCAGCAGTCCGACCATGGTCGGGGGACCCTCTTACGAGCAGTACTTC,CASSPTMVGGPSYEQYF
TRBV20-1,TRBJ1-1,TRBD1,NA,TGCAGTGCTAAGAGTACACAGGGGGCGAACAGGGCTTTCTTT,CSAKSTQGANRAFF
TRBV7-9,TRBJ2-1,NA,many,TGTGCCAGCACCGTCCGGGCAGGGCTAGTAGACAATGAGCAGTTCTTC,CASTVRAGLVDNEQFF
TRBV7-2,TRBJ1-4,NA,many,TGTGCCAGCAGCTTAGAGGTCGCCTGGGGGCAACTGTTTTTT,CASSLEVAWGQLFF
TRBV5-1,TRBJ1-3,NA,NA,TGCGCCAGCAGCTTGGCCAGTGGACTTAACTATGGCTACACCATATATTTT,CASSLASGLNYGYTIYF
TRBV12-3/TRBV12-4,TRBJ2-7,TRBD2,NA,TGTGCCAGCAGTTCCGCTTATAGCGGGTATTACGAGCAGTACTTC,CASSSAYSGYYEQYF
TRBV5-1,TRBJ2-7,TRBD2,NA,TGCGCCAGCAGCAAGGGAGGGGCCCTCTCCTACGAGCAGTACTTC,CASSKGGALSYEQYF
TRBV7-9,TRBJ1-4,TRBD1,NA,TGTGCCAGCAGCTCCAGAAAGGGGACAGATGAAAAACTGTTTTTT,CASSSRKGTDEKLFF
TRBV20-1,TRBJ2-5,NA,NA,TGCAGTGCGAACGGGCTGAGCGAGAATCTGGAGACCCAGTACTTC,CSANGLSENLETQYF
TRBV24-1,TRBJ2-7,TRBD1,many,TGTGCCACCAGTCCCGGGACAGGGTCGGACGAGCAGTACTTC,CATSPGTGSDEQYF
TRBV7-2,TRBJ2-5,TRBD2,NA,TGTGCCAGCAGCTTATCGGGGGGGAGCGGGATTAAAGAGACCCAGTACTTC,CASSLSGGSGIKETQYF
TRBV7-3,TRBJ2-2,NA,few,TGTGCCAGCAGCCGAGACCTACTAGCTGGTAGTGCCGGGGAGCTGTTTTTT,CASSRDLLAGSAGELFF
TRBV15,TRBJ1-3,TRBD1,NA,TGTGCCACCAGCAGTTCCGGACAGGGCAGAAACACCATATATTTT,CATSSSGQGRNTIYF
TRBV2,TRBJ1-3,NA,many,TGTGCCAGCAGAGGGATTTTATACAGGCGCTCTGGAAACACCATATATTTT,CASRGILYRRSGNTIYF
TRBV19,TRBJ1-2,NA,NA,TGTGCCAGTAGTATCGACTTGACCTCCTATGGCTACACCTTC,CASSIDLTSYGYTF
TRBV4-1,TRBJ1-4,TRBD1,few,TGCGCCAGCAGCCATCTAGGTAGGGACAGGCAAAACAATGAAAAACTGTTTTTT,CASSHLGRDRQNNEKLFF
TRBV10-3,TRBJ2-7,TRBD1,many,TGTGCCATCCGGGGGGGACAGGGGTCCTACGAGCAGTACTTC,CAIRGGQGSYEQYF
TRBV7-3,TRBJ2-6,TRBD1,many,TGTGCCAGCAGCTTAACGGTGGGACAGGGTTTTTCTGGGGCCAACGTCCTGACTTTC,CASSLTVGQGFSGANVLTF
TRBV7-9,TRBJ1-6,TRBD1,NA,TGTGCCAGCAGCGCTGGACAGGGGAGAGATTCACCCCTCCACTTT,CASSAGQGRDSPLHF
TRBV13,TRBJ2-6,NA,NA,TGTGCCAGCAGCTTAGGGGGCAGGGCCAACGTCCTGACTTTC,CASSLGGRANVLTF
TRBV30,TRBJ1-6,NA,many,TGTGCCTGGAGGCAGTATAATTCACCCCTCCACTTT,CAWRQYNSPLHF
TRBV20-1,TRBJ1-2,NA,NA,TGCAGTGCTAGAGATCTTACGGGATATGGCTACACCTTC,CSARDLTGYGYTF
TRBV5-8,TRBJ1-2,TRBD1,many,TGTGCCAGCAGCTTGGTCACGGGACAGGACTATGGCTACACCTTC,CASSLVTGQDYGYTF
TRBV19,TRBJ2-7,NA,NA,TGTGCTAGGTGGCTCGGAGTCTACGAGCAGTACTTC,CARWLGVYEQYF
TRBV25-1,TRBJ2-5,TRBD2,NA,TGTGCCAGCAGTGAACCACTAGGGACTAGCGGCCAAGAGACCCAGTACTTC,CASSEPLGTSGQETQYF
TRBV2,TRBJ1-2,TRBD1,NA,TGTGCCAGCAGCCCACAGGGGCTTGGTGAAGAGAGGACTTCTAACTATGGCTACACCTTC,CASSPQGLGEERTSNYGYTF
TRBV7-8,TRBJ2-5,TRBD1,NA,TGTGCCAGCAGCTTAGAATTTCGGACAGGGAGGAGGGAGACCCAGTACTTC,CASSLEFRTGRRETQYF
TRBV10-2,TRBJ2-5,TRBD2,many,TGCGCCAGCAGTACCGGGACTAGGCAGACCCAGTACTTC,CASSTGTRQTQYF
TRBV4-1,TRBJ1-2,NA,many,TGCGCCAGCAGCCAAAATCCCGGGGACCTTTATGGCTACACCTTC,CASSQNPGDLYGYTF
TRBV2,TRBJ2-4,NA,few,TGTGCCAGCGCGTTGGAGAACGGGAACATTCAGTACTTC,CASALENGNIQYF
TRBV12-3/TRBV12-4,TRBJ2-5,TRBD2,many,TGTGCCAGCAGTGATGCGGGAGGTGGGCAAGAGACCCAGTACTTC,CASSDAGGGQETQYF
TRBV14,TRBJ2-5,NA,NA,TGTGCCAGCAGACCATCCGGGGGGCAGGAGGAGACCCAGTACTTC,CASRPSGGQEETQYF